This T cell receptor beta chain emerged from a study of cytomegalovirus exposure and HLA in healthy donors. Study-wide results and caveats: Apparent HLA restriction characterized most CMV-associated TCR beta chains in a later analysis.

In regard to this clone: What it binds is not known.

CDR1 and CDR2 (germline): SGHDN, FVKESK. The CDR3 covers 14 residues. After removal of 1 base from V and 10 bases from J, the junction contained 8 bases not matched to a gene. Both 60 Vbeta primers and 13 Jbeta primers went into the PCR. Using immunoSEQ multiplex PCR, the repertoire was profiled, and TCRdb retains in-frame clones only, with some absent. The sample carries roughly 190,000 clones, just under 80% recorded once. The clonotype comes from a female donor in good health and CMV-seronegative. The source material was PBMCs. The chain recombines TRBV14 with TRBJ1-1; 8 bases align to TRBD1. The CDR3 region is CASSQVVGRGRAFF. CDR3 DNA: TGTGCCAGCAGCCAAGTGGTGGGCAGGGGGCGAGCTTTCTTT.